The rows below give T cell receptor beta chains drawn from one sample of a study of shared clonotypes between healthy human individuals. Profiling relied on immunoSEQ multiplex PCR, and the TCRdb table lists in-frame clones only, not all of them. Found here are 2 million to 2.5 million clones, about 93% of them singletons; the top ten hold under 2%. The specimen sequenced was naive CD8+ T cells from PBMCs. Every receptor here comes from a man aged 18 to 30 in good health. Some clones in this sample may be carry-over from other donors' samples. The CDR3 runs from the conserved cysteine through the conserved F or W. Each record gives: V gene, D gene, J gene, CDR3 DNA, CDR3 protein. A D gene is named only where the DNA matches it firmly.

V gene: TRBV4-1
D gene: NA
J gene: TRBJ2-7
CDR3 DNA: TGCGCCAGCAGTGGCGGGAACGAGCAGTACTTC
CDR3 protein: CASSGGNEQYF

V gene: TRBV27
D gene: NA
J gene: TRBJ2-7
CDR3 DNA: TGTGCCAGCAGTCCCCGAGCTAGCGAGGCCTACGAGCAGTACTTC
CDR3 protein: CASSPRASEAYEQYF

V gene: TRBV5-4
D gene: TRBD1
J gene: TRBJ1-2
CDR3 DNA: TGTGCCAGCAGACGGGGACAGGGGATTGGTAACTATGGCTACACCTTC
CDR3 protein: CASRRGQGIGNYGYTF

V gene: TRBV7-9
D gene: TRBD2
J gene: TRBJ2-7
CDR3 DNA: TGTGCCAGCAGCCCCGGGACTAGCGGGATTGCACTCACCTACGAGCAGTACTTC
CDR3 protein: CASSPGTSGIALTYEQYF

V gene: TRBV4-1
D gene: TRBD2
J gene: TRBJ2-1
CDR3 DNA: TGCGCCAGCAGCCAACGGGAGGGGTTGAGCTCCTACAATGAGCAGTTCTTC
CDR3 protein: CASSQREGLSSYNEQFF

V gene: TRBV14
D gene: NA
J gene: TRBJ2-7
CDR3 DNA: TGTGCCAGCAGCCAGGACGGACTGACCTCCTACGAGCAGTACTTC
CDR3 protein: CASSQDGLTSYEQYF

V gene: TRBV27
D gene: NA
J gene: TRBJ2-7
CDR3 DNA: TGTGCCAGCAGTATCAGTCAGGGAACGTCCGAGCAGTACTTC
CDR3 protein: CASSISQGTSEQYF

V gene: TRBV11-2
D gene: NA
J gene: TRBJ2-7
CDR3 DNA: TGTGCCAGCAGCTACACTGCCTACGAGCAGTACTTC
CDR3 protein: CASSYTAYEQYF

V gene: TRBV6-5
D gene: TRBD2
J gene: TRBJ2-7
CDR3 DNA: TGTGCCAGCAGTTACGGGGGGGGACTAGACGTCTACGAGCAGTACTTC
CDR3 protein: CASSYGGGLDVYEQYF

V gene: TRBV2
D gene: TRBD1
J gene: TRBJ1-2
CDR3 DNA: TGTGCCAGCAGTGAGGGACAGGCTTCGGATGGCTACACCTTC
CDR3 protein: CASSEGQASDGYTF